This T cell receptor beta chain comes out of a study of OX40 agonist ivuxolimab in advanced cancers. This clone came up once. This CDR3 spans 13 amino acids. Looked up from germline, CDR1 is SGHAT and CDR2 is FQDESV (reference sequence). Trimming left V 7 bases short and J 3 bases short, with 13 bases between. Here immunoSEQ multiplex PCR was the method, and the copy in TCRdb shows in-frame clones only, minus some. The sample has some 62,000 clones; more than 85% are singletons. The TCR sequence derives from an adult with an advanced solid tumor such as melanoma, head and neck, liver or kidney cancer. The V and J genes are TRBV11-1 and TRBJ2-7; a weak D match, TRBD1 (5 bases). The input for sequencing was CD4+ or CD8+ T cells sorted from blood, taken in a trial of the OX40 agonist ivuxolimab. The CDR3 protein is CASTHTGYYEQYF. In DNA, the CDR3 is TGTGCCAGCACCCACACAGGCTACTACGAGCAGTACTTC. Looking up the rest from reference TRBV11-1 and TRBJ2-7 gives the full variable domain: EAEVAQSPRYKITEKSQAVAFWCDPISGHATLYWYRQILGQGPELLVQFQDESVVDDSQLPKDRFSAERLKGVDSTLKIQPAELGDSAMYLCASTHTGYYEQYFGPGTRLTVT.